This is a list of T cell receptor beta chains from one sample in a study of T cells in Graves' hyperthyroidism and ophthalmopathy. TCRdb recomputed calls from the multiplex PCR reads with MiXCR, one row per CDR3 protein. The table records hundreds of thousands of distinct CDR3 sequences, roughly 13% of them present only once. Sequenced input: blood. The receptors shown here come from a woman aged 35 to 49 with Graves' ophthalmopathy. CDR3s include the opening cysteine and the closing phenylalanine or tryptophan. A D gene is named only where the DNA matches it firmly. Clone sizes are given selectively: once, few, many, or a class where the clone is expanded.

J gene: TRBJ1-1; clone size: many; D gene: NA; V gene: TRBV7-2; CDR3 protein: CASSLGSKSAEAFF; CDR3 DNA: TGTGCCAGCAGCTTAGGATCCAAGTCTGCTGAAGCTTTCTTT
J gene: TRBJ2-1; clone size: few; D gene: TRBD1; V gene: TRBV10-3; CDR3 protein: CAISESGTGAYNEQFF; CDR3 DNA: TGTGCCATCAGTGAGTCCGGGACAGGGGCATACAATGAGCAGTTCTTC
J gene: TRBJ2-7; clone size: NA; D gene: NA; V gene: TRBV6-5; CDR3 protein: CASSSYHPTVLPYEQYF; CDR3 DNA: TGTGCCAGCAGTTCCTACCACCCGACGGTGCTCCCCTACGAGCAGTACTTC
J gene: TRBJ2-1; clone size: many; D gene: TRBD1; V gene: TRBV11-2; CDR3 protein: CASRTPGQGANNEQFF; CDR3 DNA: TGTGCCAGCAGGACTCCGGGACAGGGGGCAAACAATGAGCAGTTCTTC
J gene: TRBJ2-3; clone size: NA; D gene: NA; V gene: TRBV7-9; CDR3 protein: CASSPPGRPTSTDTQYF; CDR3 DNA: TGTGCCAGCTCACCCCCCGGACGACCTACAAGCACAGATACGCAGTATTTT
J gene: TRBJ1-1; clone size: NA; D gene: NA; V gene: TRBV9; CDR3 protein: CASSVEGGYTEAFF; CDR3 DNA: TGTGCCAGCAGCGTAGAGGGGGGGTACACTGAAGCTTTCTTT
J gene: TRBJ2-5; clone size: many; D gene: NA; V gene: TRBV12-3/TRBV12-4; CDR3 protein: CASSSTVLGGTQYF; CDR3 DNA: TGTGCCAGCAGTTCGACAGTCTTGGGGGGGACCCAGTACTTC
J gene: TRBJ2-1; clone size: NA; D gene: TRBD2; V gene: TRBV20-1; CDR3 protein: CSGRGGPEQFF; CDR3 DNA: TGCAGTGGGCGGGGGGGCCCGGAGCAGTTCTTC
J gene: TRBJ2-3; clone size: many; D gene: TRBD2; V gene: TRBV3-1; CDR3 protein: CASSLPGLARTDTQYF; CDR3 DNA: TGTGCCAGCAGCCTACCGGGACTAGCAAGGACAGATACGCAGTATTTT
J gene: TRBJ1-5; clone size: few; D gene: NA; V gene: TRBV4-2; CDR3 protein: CASSQILNSNQPQHF; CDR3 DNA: TGTGCCAGCAGCCAAATCTTGAATAGCAATCAGCCCCAGCATTTT
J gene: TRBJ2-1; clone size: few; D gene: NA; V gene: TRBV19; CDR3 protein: CASSRRRDNEQFF; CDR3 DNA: TGTGCCAGTAGTAGGAGGCGAGACAATGAGCAGTTCTTC
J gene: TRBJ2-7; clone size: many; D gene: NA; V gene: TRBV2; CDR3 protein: CASSVTGPLTEQYF; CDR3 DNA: TGTGCCAGCAGTGTTACGGGGCCCCTCACCGAGCAGTACTTC
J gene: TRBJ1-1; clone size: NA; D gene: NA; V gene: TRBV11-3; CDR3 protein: CASSRGQTNTEAFF; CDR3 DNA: TGTGCCAGCAGCAGAGGACAGACGAACACTGAAGCTTTCTTT
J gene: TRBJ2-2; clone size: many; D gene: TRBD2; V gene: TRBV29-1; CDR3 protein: CSATLAGVANTGELFF; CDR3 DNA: TGCAGCGCTACATTAGCGGGAGTTGCGAACACCGGGGAGCTGTTTTTT
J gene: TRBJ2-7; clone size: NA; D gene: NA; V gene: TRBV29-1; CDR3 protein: CSVLRGDGYEQYF; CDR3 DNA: TGCAGCGTTCTACGAGGTGACGGCTACGAGCAGTACTTC
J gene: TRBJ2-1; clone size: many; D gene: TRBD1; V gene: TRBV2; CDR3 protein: CASSRGQGVGEQFF; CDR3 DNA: TGTGCCAGCAGCAGGGGACAGGGTGTGGGTGAGCAGTTCTTC
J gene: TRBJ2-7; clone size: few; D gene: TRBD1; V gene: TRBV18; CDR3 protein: CASSPADREAKQYF; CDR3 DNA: TGTGCCAGCTCACCGGCGGACAGGGAGGCCAAGCAGTACTTC
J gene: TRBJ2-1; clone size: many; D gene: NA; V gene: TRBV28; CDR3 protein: CASSSRTTYNEQFF; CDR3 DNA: TGTGCCAGCAGTTCTCGGACGACCTACAATGAGCAGTTCTTC
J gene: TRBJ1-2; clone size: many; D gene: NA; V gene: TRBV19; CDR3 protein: CATSRGGMGRGYGYTF; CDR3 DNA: TGTGCCACCAGTAGAGGAGGGATGGGCCGGGGATATGGCTACACCTTC
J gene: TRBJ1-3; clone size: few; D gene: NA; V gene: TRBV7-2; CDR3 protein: CASSTLGPISGNTIYF; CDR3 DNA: TGTGCCAGCAGCACGTTAGGCCCTATTTCTGGAAACACCATATATTTT
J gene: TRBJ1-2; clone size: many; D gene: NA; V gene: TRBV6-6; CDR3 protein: CASSYSPGQYYGYTF; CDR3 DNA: TGTGCCAGCAGTTACTCTCCAGGGCAGTACTATGGCTACACCTTC
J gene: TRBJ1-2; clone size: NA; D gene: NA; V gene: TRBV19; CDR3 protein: CASSLNTGLYGYTF; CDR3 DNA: TGTGCCAGTAGTCTAAATACAGGGCTTTATGGCTACACCTTC
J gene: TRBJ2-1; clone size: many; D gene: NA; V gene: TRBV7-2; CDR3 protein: CASRFPVGHEQFF; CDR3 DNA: TGTGCCAGCAGATTTCCAGTGGGTCATGAGCAGTTCTTC
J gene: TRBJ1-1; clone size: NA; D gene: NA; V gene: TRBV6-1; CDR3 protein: CASSRVIGNGNTEAFF; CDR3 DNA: TGTGCCAGCAGTCGGGTGATAGGGAATGGGAACACTGAAGCTTTCTTT
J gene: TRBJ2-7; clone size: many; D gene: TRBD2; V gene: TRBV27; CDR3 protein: CASSITGTSGTTYEQYF; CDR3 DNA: TGTGCCAGCAGTATCACCGGGACTAGCGGGACCACCTACGAGCAGTACTTC
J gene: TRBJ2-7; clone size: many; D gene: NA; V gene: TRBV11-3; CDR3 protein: CASSHSYEQYF; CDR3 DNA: TGTGCCAGCAGCCACTCCTACGAGCAGTACTTC
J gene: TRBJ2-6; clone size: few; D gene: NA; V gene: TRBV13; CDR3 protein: CASSLGQESSGANVLTF; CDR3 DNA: TGTGCCAGCAGCTTAGGGCAGGAGAGCTCTGGGGCCAACGTCCTGACTTTC
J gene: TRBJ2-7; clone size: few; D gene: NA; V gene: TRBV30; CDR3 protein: CAWSGVAKYEQYF; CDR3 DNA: TGTGCCTGGAGTGGAGTAGCTAAATACGAGCAGTACTTC
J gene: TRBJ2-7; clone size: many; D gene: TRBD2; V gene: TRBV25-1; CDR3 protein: CASSVGGLVYEQYF; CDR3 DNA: TGTGCCAGCAGTGTGGGGGGACTAGTATACGAGCAGTACTTC
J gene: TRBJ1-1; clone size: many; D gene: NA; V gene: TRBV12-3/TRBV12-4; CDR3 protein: CASRGPRNTEAFF; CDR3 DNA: TGTGCCAGCAGGGGACCTAGGAACACTGAAGCTTTCTTT
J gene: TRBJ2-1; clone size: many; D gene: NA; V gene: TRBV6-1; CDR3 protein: CASSLGWDNEQFF; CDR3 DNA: TGTGCCAGCAGTTTGGGGTGGGACAATGAGCAGTTCTTC
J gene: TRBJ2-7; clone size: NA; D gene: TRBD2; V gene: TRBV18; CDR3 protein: CASSPPGLYEQYF; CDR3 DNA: TGTGCCAGCTCACCCCCGGGACTATACGAGCAGTACTTC
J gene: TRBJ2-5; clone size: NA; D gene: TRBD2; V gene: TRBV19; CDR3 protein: CASMGTSGKVQYF; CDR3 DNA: TGTGCCAGTATGGGGACTAGCGGAAAAGTTCAGTACTTC
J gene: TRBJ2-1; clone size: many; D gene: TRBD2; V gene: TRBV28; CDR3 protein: CASSGASGRYNEQFF; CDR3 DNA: TGTGCCAGCAGTGGAGCTAGCGGGAGATACAATGAGCAGTTCTTC
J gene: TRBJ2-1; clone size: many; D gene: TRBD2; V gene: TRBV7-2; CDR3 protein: CASSLSGGLANEQFF; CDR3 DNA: TGTGCCAGCAGCTTAAGCGGGGGGCTCGCTAATGAGCAGTTCTTC
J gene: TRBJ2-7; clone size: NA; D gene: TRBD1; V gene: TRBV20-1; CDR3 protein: CSAISSGTASDEQYF; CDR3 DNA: TGCAGTGCTATTTCGTCAGGGACAGCATCGGACGAGCAGTACTTC
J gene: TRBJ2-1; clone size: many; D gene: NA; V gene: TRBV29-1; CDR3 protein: CSARVGGEADEQFF; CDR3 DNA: TGCAGCGCTCGCGTAGGGGGTGAAGCCGATGAGCAGTTCTTC
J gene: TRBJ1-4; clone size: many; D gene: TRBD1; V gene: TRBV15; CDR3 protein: CATSSDIRQGASNEKLFF; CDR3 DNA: TGTGCCACCAGCAGTGATATTCGACAGGGGGCATCTAATGAAAAACTGTTTTTT
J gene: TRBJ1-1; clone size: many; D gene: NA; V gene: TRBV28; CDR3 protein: CASSLGDRNTEAFF; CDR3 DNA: TGTGCCAGCAGTTTAGGAGACAGAAACACTGAAGCTTTCTTT
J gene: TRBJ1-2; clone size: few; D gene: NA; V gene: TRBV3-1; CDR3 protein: CASSQVTTNYGYTF; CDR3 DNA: TGTGCCAGCAGCCAAGTCACGACCAACTATGGCTACACCTTC
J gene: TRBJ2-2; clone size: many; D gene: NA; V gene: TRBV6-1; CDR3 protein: CASSARDTGELFF; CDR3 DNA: TGTGCCAGCAGTGCCAGGGACACCGGGGAGCTGTTTTTT
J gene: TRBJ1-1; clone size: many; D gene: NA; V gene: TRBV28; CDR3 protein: CASSLSAGRTGAFF; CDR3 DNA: TGTGCCAGCAGTTTATCCGCGGGACGGACGGGGGCTTTCTTT
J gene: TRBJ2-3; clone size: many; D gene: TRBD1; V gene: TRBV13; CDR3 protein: CASSSDRTTDTQYF; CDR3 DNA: TGTGCCAGCAGCTCGGACAGGACCACAGATACGCAGTATTTT
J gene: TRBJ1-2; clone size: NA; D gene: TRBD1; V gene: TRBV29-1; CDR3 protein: CSVEEAAGGPYGYTF; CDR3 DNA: TGCAGCGTTGAGGAGGCGGCAGGGGGTCCCTATGGCTACACCTTC
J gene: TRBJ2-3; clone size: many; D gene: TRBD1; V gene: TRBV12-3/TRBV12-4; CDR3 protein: CASSTGQPFTDTQYF; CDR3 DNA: TGTGCCAGCAGCACGGGACAGCCCTTCACAGATACGCAGTATTTT
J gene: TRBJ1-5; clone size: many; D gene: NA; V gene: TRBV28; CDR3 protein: CASSSATLNQPQHF; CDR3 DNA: TGTGCCAGCAGTTCCGCGACCCTCAATCAGCCCCAGCATTTT
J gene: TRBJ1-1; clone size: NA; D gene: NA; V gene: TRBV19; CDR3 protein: CASSPGGVEGTEAFF; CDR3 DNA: TGTGCCAGTAGTCCTGGGGGGGTAGAGGGCACTGAAGCTTTCTTT
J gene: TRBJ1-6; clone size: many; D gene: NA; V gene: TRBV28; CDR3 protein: CASSYRGVLYSPLHF; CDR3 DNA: TGTGCCAGCAGTTACCGGGGTGTCTTATATTCACCCCTCCACTTT
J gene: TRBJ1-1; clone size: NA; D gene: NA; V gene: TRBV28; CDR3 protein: CASSTYNTEAFF; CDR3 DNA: TGTGCCAGCAGCACCTACAACACTGAAGCTTTCTTT
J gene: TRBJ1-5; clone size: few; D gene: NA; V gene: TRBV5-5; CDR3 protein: CASSWGTDQPQHF; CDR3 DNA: TGTGCCAGCAGCTGGGGGACCGATCAGCCCCAGCATTTT
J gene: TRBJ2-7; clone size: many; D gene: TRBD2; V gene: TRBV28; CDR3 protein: CAGASGRYSYEQYF; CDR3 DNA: TGTGCGGGGGCTAGCGGGAGATATTCGTACGAGCAGTACTTC
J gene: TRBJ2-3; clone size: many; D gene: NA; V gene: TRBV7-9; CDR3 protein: CASNPAGGTKDTQYF; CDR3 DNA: TGTGCCAGCAACCCAGCAGGGGGGACCAAAGATACGCAGTATTTT
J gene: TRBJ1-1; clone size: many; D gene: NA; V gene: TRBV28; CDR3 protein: CASSFRGRTEAFF; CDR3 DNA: TGTGCCAGCAGTTTCAGGGGCCGAACTGAAGCTTTCTTT
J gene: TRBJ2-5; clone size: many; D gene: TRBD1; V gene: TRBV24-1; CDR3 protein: CATSPGQGAGETQYF; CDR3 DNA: TGTGCCACTTCCCCGGGACAGGGGGCGGGGGAGACCCAGTACTTC
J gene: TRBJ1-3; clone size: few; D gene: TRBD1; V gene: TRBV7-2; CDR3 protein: CASSLVLNRGYGNTIYF; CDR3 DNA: TGTGCCAGCAGCTTAGTATTAAACAGGGGGTATGGAAACACCATATATTTT